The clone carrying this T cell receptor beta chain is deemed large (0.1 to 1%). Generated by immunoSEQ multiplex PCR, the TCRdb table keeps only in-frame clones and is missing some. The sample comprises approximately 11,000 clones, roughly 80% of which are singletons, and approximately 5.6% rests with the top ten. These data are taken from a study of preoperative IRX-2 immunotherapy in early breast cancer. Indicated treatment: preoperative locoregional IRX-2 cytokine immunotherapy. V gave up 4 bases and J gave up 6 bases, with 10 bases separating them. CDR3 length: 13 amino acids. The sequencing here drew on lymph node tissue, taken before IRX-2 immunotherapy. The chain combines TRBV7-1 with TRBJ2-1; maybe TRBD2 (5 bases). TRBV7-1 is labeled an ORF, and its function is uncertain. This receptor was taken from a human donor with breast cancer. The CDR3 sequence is CASSFRGINEQFF. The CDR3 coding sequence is TGTGCCAGCAGCTTTAGAGGGATCAATGAGCAGTTCTTC.